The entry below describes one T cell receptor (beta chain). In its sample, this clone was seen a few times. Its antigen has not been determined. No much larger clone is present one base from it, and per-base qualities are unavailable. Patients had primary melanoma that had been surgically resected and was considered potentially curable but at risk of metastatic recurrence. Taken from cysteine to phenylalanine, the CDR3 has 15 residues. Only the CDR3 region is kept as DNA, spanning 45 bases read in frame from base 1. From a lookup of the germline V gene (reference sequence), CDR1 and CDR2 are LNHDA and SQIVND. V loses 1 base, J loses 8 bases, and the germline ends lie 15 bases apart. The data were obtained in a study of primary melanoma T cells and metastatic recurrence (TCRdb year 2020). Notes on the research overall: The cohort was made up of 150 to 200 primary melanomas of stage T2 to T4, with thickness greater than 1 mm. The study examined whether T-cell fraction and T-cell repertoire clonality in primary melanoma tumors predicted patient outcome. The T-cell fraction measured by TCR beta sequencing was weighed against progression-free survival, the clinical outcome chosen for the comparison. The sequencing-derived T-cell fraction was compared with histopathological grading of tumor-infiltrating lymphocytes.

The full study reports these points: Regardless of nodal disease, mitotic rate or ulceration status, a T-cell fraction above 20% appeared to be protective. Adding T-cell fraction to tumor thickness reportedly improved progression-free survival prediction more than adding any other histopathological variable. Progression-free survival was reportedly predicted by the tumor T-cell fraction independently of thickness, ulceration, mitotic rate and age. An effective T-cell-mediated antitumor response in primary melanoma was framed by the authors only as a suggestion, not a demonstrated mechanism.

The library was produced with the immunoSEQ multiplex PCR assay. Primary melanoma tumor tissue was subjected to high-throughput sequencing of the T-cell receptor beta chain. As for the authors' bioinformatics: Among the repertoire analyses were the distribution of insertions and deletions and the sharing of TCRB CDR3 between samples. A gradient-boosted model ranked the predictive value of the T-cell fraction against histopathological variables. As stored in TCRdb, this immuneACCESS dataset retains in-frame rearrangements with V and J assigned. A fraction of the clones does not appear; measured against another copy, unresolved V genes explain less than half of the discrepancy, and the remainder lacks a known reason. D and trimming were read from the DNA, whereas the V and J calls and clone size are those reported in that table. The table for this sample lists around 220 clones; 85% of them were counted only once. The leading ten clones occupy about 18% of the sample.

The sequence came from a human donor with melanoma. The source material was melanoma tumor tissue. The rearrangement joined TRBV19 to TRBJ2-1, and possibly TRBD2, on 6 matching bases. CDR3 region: CASSIVRLASDEQFF. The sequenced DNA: TGTGCCAGTAGTATAGTAAGGCTAGCGAGCGATGAGCAGTTCTTC.